This T cell receptor (beta chain) was found in a study of cytomegalovirus exposure and HLA in healthy donors. Study conclusions and caveats: Associated with HLA alleles at 0.05 false discovery rate in a later analysis were 15,000 to 20,000 TCR beta sequences. There was a cluster of highly shared sequence variants that was likely a sequencing artifact. Cytomegalovirus association was assigned to about 180 TCR beta chains.

This clone has just a few counts. Its specificity is not known. The PCR was carried out with 60 Vbeta primers and 13 Jbeta primers. Generated by immunoSEQ multiplex PCR, the TCRdb table keeps only in-frame clones and is missing some. The sample has about 130,000 clones; around four fifths are singletons. Per germline, CDR1 MGHRA and CDR2 YSYEKL. This CDR3 has 17 amino acids. The J segment lost 1 base and the V segment lost 4 bases, leaving 5 bases of the junction unmatched. The TCR comes from a woman in her thirties or forties in good health and CMV-seropositive. Sequenced sample: PBMCs. The chain is built from TRBV4-1 and TRBJ1-3, with 12 bases fitting TRBD1. In nucleotides, the CDR3 is TGCGCCAGCAGCCGGGACAGGGGGCTAAGGTCTGGAAACACCATATATTTT. It encodes CASSRDRGLRSGNTIYF.